Detailed here is one TCR beta chain. This entry is derived from a study of human CD8 memory T cell subsets. The CDR3 covers 17 residues. The germline V gene encodes CDR1 MGHRA and CDR2 YSYEKL. Making the TCR beta libraries relied on UMI-labeled 5' RACE. TCRdb re-called the 5' RACE reads; every CDR3 protein appears as one record, without DNA. This sample carries just under 7,500 distinct CDR3 sequences, with 20% to 25% going to the ten biggest clones. The clonotype was recovered from a human donor in good health. Source material: CD8+ T cells from PBMCs. The chain combines TRBV4-1 with TRBJ1-5; TCRdb's D call of TRBD1 is untestable without DNA. The CDR3 sequence is CASSQNLLKVPHQPQHF.